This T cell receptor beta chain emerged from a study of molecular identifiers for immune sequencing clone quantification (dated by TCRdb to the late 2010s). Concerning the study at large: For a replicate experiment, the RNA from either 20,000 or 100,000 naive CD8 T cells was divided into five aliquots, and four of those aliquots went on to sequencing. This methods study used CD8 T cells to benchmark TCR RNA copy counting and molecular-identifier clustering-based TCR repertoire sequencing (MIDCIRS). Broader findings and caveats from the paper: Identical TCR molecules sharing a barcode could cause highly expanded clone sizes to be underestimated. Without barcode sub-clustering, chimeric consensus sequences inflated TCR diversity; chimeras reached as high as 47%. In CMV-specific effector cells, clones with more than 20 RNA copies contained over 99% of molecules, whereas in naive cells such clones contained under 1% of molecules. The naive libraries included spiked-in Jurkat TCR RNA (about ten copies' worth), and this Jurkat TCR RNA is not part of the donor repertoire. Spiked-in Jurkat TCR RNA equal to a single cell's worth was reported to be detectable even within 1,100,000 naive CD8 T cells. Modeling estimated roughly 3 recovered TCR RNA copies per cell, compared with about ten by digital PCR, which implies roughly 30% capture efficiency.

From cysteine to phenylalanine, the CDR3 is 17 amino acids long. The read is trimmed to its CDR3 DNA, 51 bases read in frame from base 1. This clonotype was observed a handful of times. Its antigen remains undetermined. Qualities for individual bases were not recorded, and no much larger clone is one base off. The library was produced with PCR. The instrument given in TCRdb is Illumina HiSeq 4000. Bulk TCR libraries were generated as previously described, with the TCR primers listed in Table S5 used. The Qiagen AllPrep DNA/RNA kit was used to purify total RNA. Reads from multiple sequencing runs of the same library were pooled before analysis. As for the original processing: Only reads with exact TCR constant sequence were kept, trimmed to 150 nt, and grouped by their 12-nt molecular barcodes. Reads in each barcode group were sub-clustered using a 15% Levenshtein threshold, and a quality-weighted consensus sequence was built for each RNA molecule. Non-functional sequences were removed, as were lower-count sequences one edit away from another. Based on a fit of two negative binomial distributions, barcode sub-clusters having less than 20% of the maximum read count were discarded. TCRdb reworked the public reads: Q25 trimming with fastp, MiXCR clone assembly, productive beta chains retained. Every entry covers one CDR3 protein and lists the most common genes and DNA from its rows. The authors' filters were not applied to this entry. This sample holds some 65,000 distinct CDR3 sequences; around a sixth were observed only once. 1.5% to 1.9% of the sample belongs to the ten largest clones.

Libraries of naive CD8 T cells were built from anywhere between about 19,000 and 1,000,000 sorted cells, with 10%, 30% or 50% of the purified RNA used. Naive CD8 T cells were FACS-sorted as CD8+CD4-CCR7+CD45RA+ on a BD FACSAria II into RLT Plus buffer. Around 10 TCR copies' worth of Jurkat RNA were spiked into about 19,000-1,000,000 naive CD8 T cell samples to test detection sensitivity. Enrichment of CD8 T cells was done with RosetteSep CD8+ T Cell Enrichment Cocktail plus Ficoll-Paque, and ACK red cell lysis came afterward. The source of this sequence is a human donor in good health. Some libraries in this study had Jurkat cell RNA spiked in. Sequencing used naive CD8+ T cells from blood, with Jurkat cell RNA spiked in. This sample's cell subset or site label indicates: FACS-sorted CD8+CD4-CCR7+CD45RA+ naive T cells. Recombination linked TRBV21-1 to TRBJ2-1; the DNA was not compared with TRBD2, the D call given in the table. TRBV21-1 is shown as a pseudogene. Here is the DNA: TGTGCCAGCAGCAAAGTTGGTCTAGCGGGAGTTCGTAATGAGCAGTTCTTC. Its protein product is CASSKVGLAGVRNEQFF.